This T cell receptor (beta chain) was recovered during a study of cytomegalovirus exposure and HLA in healthy donors. Study details: Roughly 80 million unique TCRs from HLA-typed donors were held in an early data release.

Germline values: CDR1 GTSNPN, CDR2 SVGIG (reference sequence). The CDR3 totals 15 residues. The V end was cut by 2 bases, the J end by 5 bases, with 17 bases between. About this clone: The antigen is unknown.

Study outcomes and limitations: Most TCR sequences were rare, but some public TCRs occurred in many donors.

The PCR contained 60 Vbeta and 13 Jbeta primers. The method was immunoSEQ multiplex PCR; TCRdb's version includes in-frame clones alone and lacks a portion of them. This sample has about 140,000 clones, with 70% to 80% found just once. The material sequenced was PBMCs. The V and J genes are TRBV30 and TRBJ2-3; the D gene is possibly TRBD2 (7 bases). The clonotype was recovered from a woman in her forties or fifties in good health and CMV-seropositive. CDR3 DNA sequence: TGTGCCTGGAGTCGGGGAGGGGGGTTTGGAGATACGCAGTATTTT. It specifies CAWSRGGGFGDTQYF.